Given below is one T cell receptor beta chain in context. TCRdb's table, derived via immunoSEQ multiplex PCR, lists solely in-frame clones and lacks some. There are about 200,000 clones in the sample; roughly 73% occur only once, and roughly an eighth lies in the top ten. Germline-derived CDR1 and CDR2 are MDHEN and SYDVKM. This CDR3 contains 12 residues. The V and J ends lost 1 base and 2 bases respectively, with 0 bases between them. The data were taken from a study of cytotoxic CD8 clonotypes in ibrutinib-treated CLL. Study-level background: Across the patients, roughly 10 were relapsed/refractory, approximately 15 treatment-naive and 17 to 18 IGHV unmutated.

The chain combines TRBV28 with TRBJ1-3; D is ambiguous. Sequencing was performed on PBMCs, taken after 12 months of ibrutinib treatment. This receptor was obtained from a human donor with chronic lymphocytic leukemia. This CDR3 reads CASSLSGNTIYF. CDR3 sequence (DNA): TGTGCCAGCAGTTTATCTGGAAACACCATATATTTT. Full variable domain (rest looked up from reference TRBV28 and TRBJ1-3): DVKVTQSSRYLVKRTGEKVFLECVQDMDHENMFWYRQDPGLGLRLIYFSYDVKMKEKGDIPEGYSVSREKKERFSLILESASTNQTSMYLCASSLSGNTIYFGEGSWLTVV.